What follows describes a single T cell receptor beta chain. Its antigen is still unknown. The data are from a study of T cell responses to AZD1222 COVID-19 vaccine. Findings and caveats of the study: Baseline seropositivity occurred in only 5 to 7 AZD1222 recipients. The donors showed a predominance of white British ancestry and of females, with possible underestimation of clonal diversity. Spike regions recognized by vaccine-associated CD4 TCRs spanned the protein, led by 160-218 and 743-854.

Generated by immunoSEQ multiplex PCR, the TCRdb table keeps only in-frame clones and is missing some. The data contain about 140,000 clones, about 89% of them singletons. The CDR3 loop spans 12 amino acids. Germline values: CDR1 SGHDT, CDR2 YYEEEE. Deletions cut 9 bases from V and 5 bases from J, with 14 bases between. Sequenced material: peripheral blood, taken on day 0 of AZD1222 vaccination. This sequence originates from an adult in good health. The gene calls are TRBV5-6 and TRBJ2-5, with unresolved D. In DNA, the CDR3 is TGTGCCACCCGCGGCCCTGGGGAGACCCAGTACTTC. It translates to CATRGPGETQYF.